This T cell receptor beta chain was obtained from a study of cytomegalovirus exposure and HLA in healthy donors. PCR involved 60 Vbeta and 13 Jbeta primers. The assay was immunoSEQ multiplex PCR, and TCRdb's table has in-frame clones only and misses some. The data show about 140,000 clones, 70% to 80% seen once. Trimming left V 1 base short and J 16 bases short, with 20 bases between. This CDR3 contains 14 residues. The germline CDR1 and CDR2 sequences are SGHAT and FQNNGV. On this clone itself: The antigen is unknown.

Points from the study as a whole: Relative to equally common others, HLA-associated TCR beta chains showed greater clonal expansion in a later analysis. Three of the chains that were CMV-associated were confirmed in vitro to be specific for CMV antigens. According to a later analysis, most TCR beta chains associated with CMV appeared HLA-restricted. Many donors carried some public TCRs, although rarity characterized most TCR sequences.

This sequence joins TRBV11-2 and TRBJ2-1, with D unclear. The sequence was collected from a male donor in good health and CMV-seronegative. Sequencing used PBMCs. CDR3 sequence (DNA): TGTGCCAGCAGCTTAGGTAGCCCCCCCGTACCCCCTTTCTTC. Protein product: CASSLGSPPVPPFF.